This is a list of T cell receptor beta chains from one sample in a study of cytomegalovirus exposure and HLA in healthy donors. The protocol was immunoSEQ multiplex PCR, while the TCRdb copy is restricted to in-frame clones and leaves out a portion. Here the sample spans more than 110,000 clones, about 78% being singletons. The sample comprised PBMCs. The receptors originated from a man aged 40-49 years in good health and CMV-seropositive. The CDR3 runs from the conserved cysteine through the conserved F or W. Each record gives: V gene, J gene, CDR3 length, clone size, D gene, CDR3 DNA, CDR3 protein. D genes are given only for firm matches. Clone size is stated in some rows and not others, as once, few, many or a class when expanded.

v_gene: TRBV18; j_gene: TRBJ1-1; len: 14; abundance: NA; d_gene: NA; CDR3nt: TGTGCCAGCTCCCTGTCCGGGTTCGACTCTGAAGCTTTCTTT; CDR3aa: CASSLSGFDSEAFF
v_gene: TRBV7-2; j_gene: TRBJ1-5; len: 15; abundance: NA; d_gene: NA; CDR3nt: TGTGCCAGCAGCCCCACGCCGGGGTCCAGTCAGCCCCAGCATTTT; CDR3aa: CASSPTPGSSQPQHF
v_gene: TRBV9; j_gene: TRBJ1-6; len: 15; abundance: NA; d_gene: TRBD1; CDR3nt: TGTGCCAGCAGCCAGGGACAGAGCTATAATTCACTCCTCCACTTT; CDR3aa: CASSQGQSYNSLLHF
v_gene: TRBV4-3; j_gene: TRBJ1-4; len: 16; abundance: NA; d_gene: TRBD1; CDR3nt: TGCGCCAGCAGCCAAGGCGAAACAGGGGGTAGTGAAAAACTGTTTTTT; CDR3aa: CASSQGETGGSEKLFF
v_gene: TRBV5-4; j_gene: TRBJ2-5; len: 13; abundance: NA; d_gene: NA; CDR3nt: TGTGCCAGCAGCCCCGGACAGTTAGAGACCCAGTACTTC; CDR3aa: CASSPGQLETQYF
v_gene: TRBV5-1; j_gene: TRBJ1-6; len: 15; abundance: NA; d_gene: NA; CDR3nt: TGCGCCAGCAGCTTGGGACAGCAATGGCTCTCACCCCTCCACTTT; CDR3aa: CASSLGQQWLSPLHF
v_gene: TRBV28; j_gene: TRBJ1-2; len: 15; abundance: NA; d_gene: NA; CDR3nt: TGTGCCAGCAGTTCGCTCGCGGCCAGTACCTATGGCTACACCTTC; CDR3aa: CASSSLAASTYGYTF
v_gene: TRBV2; j_gene: TRBJ1-2; len: 15; abundance: once; d_gene: NA; CDR3nt: TGTGCCAGCAGTGGCAATAGTGGAGTAGGCTATGGCTACACCTTC; CDR3aa: CASSGNSGVGYGYTF
v_gene: TRBV7-2; j_gene: TRBJ2-5; len: 18; abundance: NA; d_gene: TRBD2; CDR3nt: TGTGCCAGCAGCTGGGGACTAGCGGGGGGGCGGGGGAGAGAGACCCAGTACTTC; CDR3aa: CASSWGLAGGRGRETQYF
v_gene: TRBV29-1; j_gene: TRBJ2-5; len: 12; abundance: NA; d_gene: NA; CDR3nt: TGCAGCGCCGTCAAGAGCCAAGAGACCCAGTACTTC; CDR3aa: CSAVKSQETQYF
v_gene: TRBV4-2; j_gene: TRBJ1-1; len: 16; abundance: few; d_gene: TRBD1; CDR3nt: TGTGCCAGCAGCCAAGTTACCGGGACAGGGGGCCCTGAAGCTTTCTTT; CDR3aa: CASSQVTGTGGPEAFF
v_gene: TRBV10-2; j_gene: TRBJ2-7; len: 17; abundance: NA; d_gene: TRBD2; CDR3nt: TGCGCCAGCAGTGGGGGGTTAGCGGGGGACCGCCTGAACGAGCAGTACTTC; CDR3aa: CASSGGLAGDRLNEQYF
v_gene: TRBV11-2; j_gene: TRBJ1-1; len: 13; abundance: NA; d_gene: NA; CDR3nt: TGTGCCAGCAGGTTTACCTCTACGGCTGAAGCTTTCTTT; CDR3aa: CASRFTSTAEAFF
v_gene: TRBV29-1; j_gene: TRBJ1-5; len: 13; abundance: NA; d_gene: NA; CDR3nt: TGCAGCGTTGTCGAGAGGGCGAATCAGCCCCAGCATTTT; CDR3aa: CSVVERANQPQHF
v_gene: TRBV4-1; j_gene: TRBJ1-5; len: 15; abundance: NA; d_gene: NA; CDR3nt: TGCGCCAGCAGCCCCAGAGGGTCCAGCAATCAGCCCCAGCATTTT; CDR3aa: CASSPRGSSNQPQHF
v_gene: TRBV10-3; j_gene: TRBJ2-7; len: 14; abundance: NA; d_gene: TRBD1; CDR3nt: TGTGCCATCAGGCCGGGACAGGGGGCGAATGAGCAGTACTTC; CDR3aa: CAIRPGQGANEQYF
v_gene: TRBV14; j_gene: TRBJ2-3; len: 16; abundance: once; d_gene: TRBD2; CDR3nt: TGTGCCAGCAGCTACGGGACTAGCGGCCCCACAGATACGCAGTATTTT; CDR3aa: CASSYGTSGPTDTQYF
v_gene: TRBV28; j_gene: TRBJ2-7; len: 12; abundance: NA; d_gene: NA; CDR3nt: TGTGCCAGCAGTTTCGAGGCCTACGAGCAGTACTTC; CDR3aa: CASSFEAYEQYF
v_gene: TRBV29-1; j_gene: TRBJ2-7; len: 13; abundance: NA; d_gene: TRBD2; CDR3nt: TGCAGCGTAGAGACTAGCGGCACCTACGAGCAGTACTTC; CDR3aa: CSVETSGTYEQYF
v_gene: TRBV5-4; j_gene: TRBJ2-1; len: 15; abundance: NA; d_gene: TRBD2; CDR3nt: TGTGCCAGCACCTTGGGACTAGCGGGGGGGAATGAGCAGTTCTTC; CDR3aa: CASTLGLAGGNEQFF
v_gene: TRBV5-8; j_gene: TRBJ2-7; len: 16; abundance: NA; d_gene: TRBD1; CDR3nt: TGTGCCAGCAGCACGTTTTTGGCTACAGGGGGATACGAGCAGTACTTC; CDR3aa: CASSTFLATGGYEQYF
v_gene: TRBV11-2; j_gene: TRBJ2-7; len: 15; abundance: NA; d_gene: TRBD2; CDR3nt: TGTGCCAGCAGCTTAGTAGCGGGGGGCTCATACGAGCAGTACTTC; CDR3aa: CASSLVAGGSYEQYF
v_gene: TRBV21-1; j_gene: TRBJ2-7; len: 15; abundance: NA; d_gene: NA; CDR3nt: TGTGCCAGCAGTTATGTGGTGACAAGCTCCTACGAGCAGTACTTC; CDR3aa: CASSYVVTSSYEQYF
v_gene: TRBV11-2; j_gene: TRBJ1-1; len: 14; abundance: NA; d_gene: NA; CDR3nt: TGTGCCAGCACCCGACTTTGGGAGGTCACTGAAGCTTTCTTT; CDR3aa: CASTRLWEVTEAFF
v_gene: TRBV30; j_gene: TRBJ1-1; len: 13; abundance: NA; d_gene: NA; CDR3nt: TGTGCCGGAAAACAGGTCCTGAACACTGAAGCTTTCTTT; CDR3aa: CAGKQVLNTEAFF
v_gene: TRBV4-3; j_gene: TRBJ2-2; len: 19; abundance: NA; d_gene: TRBD2; CDR3nt: TGCGCCAGCAGCCAAGAGAGGGGCCAAGCGGGAGGATACACCGGGGAGCTGTTTTTT; CDR3aa: CASSQERGQAGGYTGELFF
v_gene: TRBV4-3; j_gene: TRBJ2-5; len: 16; abundance: NA; d_gene: TRBD2; CDR3nt: TGCGCCAGCAGCCAAGACCCAGGACTAGCGGGAGAGACCCAGTACTTC; CDR3aa: CASSQDPGLAGETQYF
v_gene: TRBV9; j_gene: TRBJ2-7; len: 15; abundance: NA; d_gene: NA; CDR3nt: TGTGCCAGCAGCGCGGGAGGGACAGGGTTTTACGAGCAGTACTTC; CDR3aa: CASSAGGTGFYEQYF
v_gene: TRBV28; j_gene: TRBJ2-1; len: 11; abundance: few; d_gene: NA; CDR3nt: TGTGCCAGCAGTAAGGGGACACAGCAGTTCTTC; CDR3aa: CASSKGTQQFF
v_gene: TRBV5-8; j_gene: TRBJ2-1; len: 15; abundance: NA; d_gene: TRBD2; CDR3nt: TGTGCCAGCAGCCCTGGACTAGCGGGACGGGTGGGTCAGTTCTTC; CDR3aa: CASSPGLAGRVGQFF
v_gene: TRBV27; j_gene: TRBJ1-2; len: 13; abundance: once; d_gene: NA; CDR3nt: TGTGCCAGCAGTTTATCCGGGGTTCGAGGCTACACCTTC; CDR3aa: CASSLSGVRGYTF
v_gene: TRBV2; j_gene: TRBJ2-2; len: 16; abundance: NA; d_gene: TRBD2; CDR3nt: TGTGCCAGCAGTAGGACTGGGACTAGAGACACCGGGGAGCTGTTTTTT; CDR3aa: CASSRTGTRDTGELFF
v_gene: TRBV29-1; j_gene: TRBJ1-5; len: 13; abundance: few; d_gene: NA; CDR3nt: TGCAGCGCTAGGACAGTTCGGGATCAGCCCCAGCATTTT; CDR3aa: CSARTVRDQPQHF
v_gene: TRBV5-6; j_gene: TRBJ2-1; len: 16; abundance: NA; d_gene: TRBD2; CDR3nt: TGTGCCAGCAGCTCACCGGGACTAGCGGGGAACAATGAGCAGTTCTTC; CDR3aa: CASSSPGLAGNNEQFF
v_gene: TRBV18; j_gene: TRBJ1-1; len: 15; abundance: NA; d_gene: TRBD1; CDR3nt: TGTGCCAGCTCACCACCAGCAGGGGGCGGCACTGAAGCTTTCTTT; CDR3aa: CASSPPAGGGTEAFF
v_gene: TRBV6-5; j_gene: TRBJ1-1; len: 13; abundance: NA; d_gene: NA; CDR3nt: TGTGCCAGCAGTTTCGGACTGGGCACTGAAGCTTTCTTT; CDR3aa: CASSFGLGTEAFF
v_gene: TRBV27; j_gene: TRBJ2-6; len: 21; abundance: NA; d_gene: TRBD1; CDR3nt: TGTGCCAGCAGTTTAGACCCCATCCGGACAGGCTCCCGGTCTGGGGCCAACGTCCTGACTTTC; CDR3aa: CASSLDPIRTGSRSGANVLTF
v_gene: TRBV7-9; j_gene: TRBJ2-7; len: 11; abundance: NA; d_gene: TRBD1; CDR3nt: TGTGCCAGCAGCCCGACGACAGGGCTTTACTTC; CDR3aa: CASSPTTGLYF
v_gene: TRBV6-1; j_gene: TRBJ1-1; len: 17; abundance: few; d_gene: TRBD1; CDR3nt: TGTGCCAGCAGTGACACTCATGGGACAGGGCCCAACACTGAAGCTTTCTTT; CDR3aa: CASSDTHGTGPNTEAFF
v_gene: TRBV18; j_gene: TRBJ2-2; len: 12; abundance: NA; d_gene: NA; CDR3nt: TGTGCCAGCTCACCACAGCCCGGGGAGCTGTTTTTT; CDR3aa: CASSPQPGELFF
v_gene: TRBV29-1; j_gene: TRBJ2-7; len: 13; abundance: NA; d_gene: TRBD2; CDR3nt: TGCAGCGTTGGTCTAGCGGGGGCCTACGAGCAGTACTTC; CDR3aa: CSVGLAGAYEQYF
v_gene: TRBV7-2; j_gene: TRBJ1-5; len: 14; abundance: NA; d_gene: NA; CDR3nt: TGTGCCAGCAGCTTAGCGGGAGGCAATCAGCCCCAGCATTTT; CDR3aa: CASSLAGGNQPQHF
v_gene: TRBV30; j_gene: TRBJ1-5; len: 14; abundance: NA; d_gene: NA; CDR3nt: TGTGCCTGGAGTGGTACCGGGGGTAATCAGCCCCAGCATTTT; CDR3aa: CAWSGTGGNQPQHF
v_gene: TRBV11-2; j_gene: TRBJ2-7; len: 14; abundance: NA; d_gene: TRBD1; CDR3nt: TGTGCCAGCAGCTGGGGACAGGCTTACTACGAGCAGTACTTC; CDR3aa: CASSWGQAYYEQYF
v_gene: TRBV6-5; j_gene: TRBJ2-1; len: 16; abundance: few; d_gene: NA; CDR3nt: TGTGCCAGCAGTTCACCCGGGACTTCCATCTACAATGAGCAGTTCTTC; CDR3aa: CASSSPGTSIYNEQFF